The 29 T cell receptor beta chains below come from one sample, sequenced in a study of T-cell reconstitution after alpha-beta-depleted transplantation in children. It was with unique molecular identifiers that the TCRbeta library was prepared. TCRdb re-derived calls from the PCR reads in MiXCR, one entry per CDR3 protein. The sample carries roughly 350,000 distinct CDR3 sequences, 10% recorded once. The material sequenced was PBMCs from the stem cell graft donor, taken from the stem cell graft. These TCRs come from a human donor who donated a stem cell graft to a child with acute lymphoblastic leukemia.

This clonotype was counted many times. V usage is TRBV7-9 and J usage is TRBJ2-7; TRBD2 is a possible D gene (5 bases). CDR1 and CDR2 from the germline V gene are SEHNR and FQNEAQ (reference sequence). V shed 5 bases and J shed 5 bases, with 13 bases lying between them. The CDR3 is made up of 13 amino acids. CDR3 coding DNA: TGTGCCAGCAGCCCCGACGGGGTCCACGAGCAGTACTTC. This codes for CASSPDGVHEQYF.

This clonotype was seen ten or more times. This chain joins TRBV29-1 and TRBJ2-7; perhaps TRBD2 as D (5 bases). Trimming took off 6 bases at V and 7 bases at J, with 19 bases between the two ends. The CDR3 spans 13 residues. Per germline, CDR1 SQVTM and CDR2 ANQGSEA. CDR3 protein: CSVSYPGSEEQYF. In nucleotides, the CDR3 is TGCAGCGTCTCCTACCCGGGGTCTGAAGAGCAGTACTTC.

This clonotype was counted a few times. The rearrangement links TRBV5-1 to TRBJ2-7; TRBD2 aligns across 11 bases. Germline CDR1 and CDR2: SGHRS and YFSETQ. The CDR3 sequence is 17 residues long. J was trimmed by 2 bases and V by 0 bases; bases with no gene match: 7. The CDR3 DNA sequence: TGCGCCAGCAGCTTGGTGTTAGCGGGAGGGCCCGCCTACGAGCAGTACTTC. Amino acids: CASSLVLAGGPAYEQYF.

The table lists this clonotype with a few counts. This rearrangement joins TRBV12-3 or TRBV12-4 to TRBJ2-7; 9 nucleotides match TRBD1. The CDR3 length is 14 residues. With 6 bases clipped from V and 4 bases from J, the junction kept 7 bases outside the gene matches. CDR3 nucleotides: TGTGCCAGCAGACCGCTTGGGACAGGGTACGAGCAGTACTTC. It yields the protein CASRPLGTGYEQYF.

This clonotype turned up a few times. The gene calls are TRBV6-5 and TRBJ2-1, with D perhaps TRBD1 or TRBD2 (6 bases each). Trimming removed 6 bases from V and 8 bases from J, with 23 bases in between. The CDR3 extends over 16 amino acids. From germline, CDR1 is MNHEY and CDR2 SVGAGI. The CDR3 nucleotides are TGTGCCAGCAGCCCTATCGACAAGGGGGGCTGGGATGAGCAGTTCTTC. Translation: CASSPIDKGGWDEQFF.

The CDR3 protein is CASSVRLADGTDTQYF. Here the CDR3 DNA reads TGTGCCAGCAGCGTCAGACTAGCGGACGGCACAGATACGCAGTATTTT. J is TRBJ2-3 and V is TRBV9, with 9 nucleotides matching TRBD2. CDR1 SGDLS and CDR2 YYNGEE come from the germline V gene. This CDR3 contains 16 residues. Trimming at V came to 2 bases and at J to 1 base, leaving 5 bases not matched to a gene.

V usage is TRBV7-2 and J usage is TRBJ2-7, with 7 bases matching TRBD2. The V gene's germline CDR1 is SGHTA and CDR2 FQGNSA. V gave up 0 bases and J gave up 3 bases; unmatched junction bases: 5. The CDR3 extends over 15 amino acids. The CDR3 loop is CASSLALASGYEQYF. The CDR3 coding sequence is TGTGCCAGCAGCTTAGCTCTGGCTAGCGGCTACGAGCAGTACTTC.

This clonotype was detected once. This chain joins TRBV7-3 and TRBJ2-5, with D possibly matching TRBD2 (6 bases). The V gene's germline CDR1 is SGHTA and CDR2 FQGTGA. The ends were cut back, 9 bases at V and 5 bases at J, with 13 bases in the middle. This CDR3 comprises 12 residues. The CDR3, as DNA: TGTGCCAGTAATAACGGGGGTGAGACCCAGTACTTC. It is translated as CASNNGGETQYF.

The chain recombines TRBV12-3 or TRBV12-4 with TRBJ1-1; D remains unclear. The CDR3 has 15 residues. The V and J ends lost 1 base and 1 base respectively, with 10 bases between them. CDR3 sequence: CASSLGEVGNTEAFF. The CDR3 nucleotides read TGTGCCAGCAGTTTAGGGGAGGTGGGGAACACTGAAGCTTTCTTT.

This clonotype was observed at least ten times. V usage is TRBV5-1 and J usage is TRBJ1-1; 12 bases are a match to TRBD1. CDR1 is SGHRS, CDR2 YFSETQ, per germline. CDR3 length: 16 residues. The V segment lost 3 bases and the J segment 3 bases; nucleotides outside the gene matches: 6. CDR3 sequence: CASSSGTGGADTEAFF. CDR3 bases: TGCGCCAGCAGCTCCGGGACAGGGGGCGCGGACACTGAAGCTTTCTTT.

The DNA of the CDR3 is TGTGCCATCAGTGAGGACGCGCGGGCGGACTATGGCTACACCTTC. This encodes CAISEDARADYGYTF. This chain joins TRBV10-3 and TRBJ1-2; D uncertain. There are 15 residues in the CDR3. Germline values: CDR1 ENHRY, CDR2 SYGVKD. The V gene lost 2 bases and the J gene lost 3 bases, with 13 bases spanning the gap.

This clonotype was observed a few times. J is TRBJ1-2 and V is TRBV7-2; D gene uncertain. The CDR3 length is 15 residues. Germline CDR1 is SGHTA and CDR2 is FQGNSA. Trimming shortened V by 3 bases and J by 2 bases, and 13 bases separated the two germline ends. The CDR3 nucleotides read TGTGCCAGCAGCTTCCAGGACGGAGGAAACTATGGCTACACCTTC. This gives the protein CASSFQDGGNYGYTF. The full variable domain, with the rest looked up from reference TRBV7-2 and TRBJ1-2, is GAGVSQSPSNKVTEKGKDVELRCDPISGHTALYWYRQSLGQGLEFLIYFQGNSAPDKSGLPSDRFSAERTGGSVSTLTIQRTQQEDSAVYLCASSFQDGGNYGYTFGSGTRLTVV.

V gene TRBV29-1 combines with J gene TRBJ1-1; TRBD1 matches at 10 bases. The germline CDR1 and CDR2 sequences are SQVTM and ANQGSEA. The CDR3 spans 12 residues. After removal of 7 bases from V and 5 bases from J, the junction contained 4 bases not matched to a gene. The CDR3 is CSARDRGTEAFF. CDR3 nucleotides: TGCAGCGCCCGGGACAGGGGAACTGAAGCTTTCTTT.

About this clonotype itself: The junction does not match germline at one end; this may be a read error. J is TRBJ2-7 and V is TRBV13, with 12 bases lining up with TRBD2. This CDR3 spans 18 amino acids. Germline assignment: CDR1 PRHDT and CDR2 FYEKMQ (reference sequence). The CDR3 is CTSSLGHILAGGLYEQYF. The CDR3 nucleotides are TGTACCAGCAGCTTAGGACACATACTAGCGGGAGGTCTCTACGAGCAGTACTTC.

This chain connects TRBV27 to TRBJ2-7; 7 nucleotides agree with TRBD2. V shed 6 bases and J 3 bases; nucleotides not matched to a gene: 8. Germline V CDR1 and CDR2: MNHEY, SMNVEV (reference sequence). This CDR3 region has 14 residues. The CDR3 here is CASSPTSANYEQYF. CDR3 coding DNA: TGTGCCAGCAGCCCAACTAGCGCCAACTACGAGCAGTACTTC.

The chain uses TRBV7-9 and TRBJ2-3, with D unclear. Between the trimmed V and J ends, which lost 1 base and 3 bases, there was a span of 11 bases. This CDR3 has 15 residues. CDR1 and CDR2 (germline): SEHNR, FQNEAQ (reference sequence). CDR3 nucleotide sequence: TGTGCCAGCAGCTTAGTTCGGACCGTTACAGATACGCAGTATTTT. Its protein product is CASSLVRTVTDTQYF.

This clonotype was seen only a few times. The V call is TRBV20-1, the J call TRBJ2-7; 10 nucleotides align to TRBD2. This CDR3 has 17 residues. Trimming cost V 0 bases and J 3 bases; bases outside gene matches: 11. From germline, CDR1 is DFQATT and CDR2 SNEGSKA (reference sequence). CDR3 sequence reads: CSARDLRASGSLYEQYF. The CDR3 DNA reads as TGCAGTGCTAGAGATCTCCGGGCTAGCGGGAGTCTCTACGAGCAGTACTTC.

The chain joins TRBV15 to TRBJ2-5, with TRBD2 identical over 7 bases. This CDR3 contains 14 residues. With 1 base clipped from V and 5 bases from J, the junction kept 4 bases outside the gene matches. Germline V lookup: CDR1 LNHNV, CDR2 YYDKDF (reference sequence). CDR3 region: CATSRGGRVETQYF. The CDR3 coding sequence is TGTGCCACCAGCAGAGGGGGGAGGGTTGAGACCCAGTACTTC.

The chain couples TRBV27 to TRBJ2-1; 9 bases agree with TRBD2. The CDR3 runs to 17 residues. J was trimmed by 3 bases and V by 1 base; bases with no gene match: 7. In germline, CDR1 is MNHEY, CDR2 SMNVEV (reference sequence). CDR3 DNA: TGTGCCAGCAGTTTATGGGTAGCGGGAGAAGTCTACAATGAGCAGTTCTTC. It yields the protein CASSLWVAGEVYNEQFF.

The chain links TRBV10-3 to TRBJ2-7, with D maybe TRBD1 (6 bases). Germline V gene data show CDR1 as ENHRY and CDR2 as SYGVKD. The length of the CDR3 is 15 residues. Trimming left V 8 bases short and J 3 bases short, with 20 bases between. CDR3 protein: CAIEQGSAGGYEQYF. The DNA of the CDR3 is TGTGCCATCGAGCAGGGGTCTGCTGGAGGCTACGAGCAGTACTTC.

This clonotype was counted at least ten times. This chain joins TRBV6-1 and TRBJ2-3; 9 nucleotides match TRBD1. The ends lost 6 bases at V and 2 bases at J; junction bases unmatched: 9. Looked up from germline, CDR1 is MNHNS and CDR2 is SASEGT. The CDR3 is 16 amino acids. The CDR3 DNA sequence: TGTGCCAGCAGAGAACAGGGGGCAATCCTCACAGATACGCAGTATTTT. Protein: CASREQGAILTDTQYF.

This clonotype was recorded a few times. The V gene is TRBV5-1, the J gene TRBJ2-7, with TRBD1 matching over 7 bases. V lost 2 bases and J lost 6; bases outside the gene matches: 8. The CDR3 totals 14 residues. Germline CDR1 reads SGHRS; CDR2 reads YFSETQ. In DNA, the CDR3 is TGCGCCAGCAGCTTCGGACAGGTCGAGGGCGAGCAGTACTTC. Its translation is CASSFGQVEGEQYF.

This chain connects TRBV6-2 or TRBV6-3 to TRBJ2-7; D remains unclear. The V end lost 0 bases, the J end lost 3 bases, and 15 bases lay between the germline ends. The CDR3 runs 16 residues. The germline V gene encodes CDR1 MNHEY and CDR2 SVGEGT. DNA for the CDR3: TGTGCCAGCAGTTACTCGAGATCTGGCAGCAGCTACGAGCAGTACTTC. It yields the protein CASSYSRSGSSYEQYF.

The chain couples TRBV6-1 to TRBJ2-1, with a possible D match to TRBD2 (6 bases). Trimming took off 4 bases at V and 4 bases at J, with 17 bases between the two ends. The CDR3 is 16 residues long. Germline V CDR1 and CDR2: MNHNS, SASEGT. The CDR3 DNA sequence: TGTGCCAGCAGTGGGGCGGCGGGGAGCGGTTACAATGAGCAGTTCTTC. Its protein product is CASSGAAGSGYNEQFF.

A few counts support this clonotype. The rearrangement uses TRBV12-3 or TRBV12-4 and TRBJ1-1; D remains ambiguous. Between the trimmed V and J ends, which lost 3 bases and 2 bases, there was a span of 10 bases. The CDR3 is made up of 14 amino acids. This CDR3 reads CASSFGRLNTEAFF. The CDR3, as DNA: TGTGCCAGCAGTTTCGGGAGGTTAAACACTGAAGCTTTCTTT.

The sample holds a few counts of this clonotype. V is TRBV7-8 and J is TRBJ2-3; 11 nucleotides agree with TRBD2. This CDR3 contains 18 residues. Germline CDR1 is SGHVS and CDR2 is FQNEAQ. The V gene end was trimmed by 5 bases and the J gene end by 2 bases; junction bases not matched to a gene: 12. CDR3 protein: CASSPVGGSGRATDTQYF. CDR3 DNA: TGTGCCAGCAGCCCCGTTGGGGGTAGCGGGAGGGCCACAGATACGCAGTATTTT. The whole variable domain, filled in from reference TRBV7-8 and TRBJ2-3, reads GAGVSQSPRYKVAKRGQDVALRCDPISGHVSLFWYQQALGQGPEFLTYFQNEAQLDKSGLPSDRFFAERPEGSVSTLKIQRTQQEDSAVYLCASSPVGGSGRATDTQYFGPGTRLTVL.

V and J are TRBV7-9 and TRBJ1-2; TRBD1 aligns across 7 bases. This CDR3 spans 14 amino acids. The germline gives CDR1 SEHNR, CDR2 FQNEAQ (reference sequence). Trimming took 6 bases from V and 1 from J; bases not matched to a gene: 5. The CDR3 nucleotides read TGTGCCAGCAGTCCTCAGGGGGATAACTATGGCTACACCTTC. Protein product: CASSPQGDNYGYTF.

This clonotype was seen at least ten times. This rearrangement joins TRBV12-3 or TRBV12-4 to TRBJ2-5; D is ambiguous. V was cut by 3 bases and J by 1 base, with 9 bases left in between. CDR3 length: 14 residues. This CDR3 reads CASSFNPGQETQYF. The CDR3 nucleotides are TGTGCCAGCAGTTTTAATCCCGGCCAAGAGACCCAGTACTTC.

This clonotype was seen a handful of times. The genes are TRBV6-5 and TRBJ2-2; maybe TRBD2 (5 bases). CDR3 length equals 12 residues. V gave up 6 bases and J gave up 6 bases, with 8 bases separating them. Germline-derived CDR1 and CDR2 are MNHEY and SVGAGI. CDR3 nucleotide sequence: TGTGCCAGCAGCTCGAGGGCCGGGGAGCTGTTTTTT. It codes for CASSSRAGELFF.